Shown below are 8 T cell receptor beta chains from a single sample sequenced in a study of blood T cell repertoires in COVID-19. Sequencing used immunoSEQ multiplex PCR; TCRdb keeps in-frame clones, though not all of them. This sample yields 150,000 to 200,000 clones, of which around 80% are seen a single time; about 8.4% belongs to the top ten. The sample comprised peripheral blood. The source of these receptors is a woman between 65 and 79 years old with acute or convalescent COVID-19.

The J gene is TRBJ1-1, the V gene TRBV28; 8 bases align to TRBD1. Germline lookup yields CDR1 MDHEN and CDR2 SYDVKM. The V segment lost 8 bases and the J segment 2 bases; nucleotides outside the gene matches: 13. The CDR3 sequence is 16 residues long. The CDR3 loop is CASLSGLQGENTEAFF. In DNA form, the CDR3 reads TGTGCCAGCCTCAGCGGATTACAGGGGGAAAACACTGAAGCTTTCTTT.

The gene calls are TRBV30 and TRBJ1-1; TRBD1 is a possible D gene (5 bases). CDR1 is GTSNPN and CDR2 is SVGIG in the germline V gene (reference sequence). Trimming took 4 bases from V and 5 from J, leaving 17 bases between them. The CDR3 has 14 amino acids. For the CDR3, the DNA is TGTGCCTGGACTAAGATGCAGGGTCTGACTGAAGCTTTCTTT. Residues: CAWTKMQGLTEAFF.

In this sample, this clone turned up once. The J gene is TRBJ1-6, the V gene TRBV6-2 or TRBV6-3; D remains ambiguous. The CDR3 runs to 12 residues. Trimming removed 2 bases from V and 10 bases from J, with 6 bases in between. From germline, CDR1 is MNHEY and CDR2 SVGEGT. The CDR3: CASSYGESPLHF. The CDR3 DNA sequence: TGTGCCAGCAGTTACGGGGAGTCACCCCTCCACTTT.

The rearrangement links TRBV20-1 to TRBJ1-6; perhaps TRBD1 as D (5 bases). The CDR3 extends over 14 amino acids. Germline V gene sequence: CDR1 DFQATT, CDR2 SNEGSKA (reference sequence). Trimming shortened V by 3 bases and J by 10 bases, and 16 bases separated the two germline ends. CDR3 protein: CSASLGRAYSPLHF. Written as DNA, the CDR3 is TGCAGTGCTAGTCTCGGCAGGGCCTACTCACCCCTCCACTTT.

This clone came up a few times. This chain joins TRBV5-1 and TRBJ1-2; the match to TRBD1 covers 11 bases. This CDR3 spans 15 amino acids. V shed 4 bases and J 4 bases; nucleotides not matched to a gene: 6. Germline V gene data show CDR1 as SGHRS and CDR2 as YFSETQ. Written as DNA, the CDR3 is TGCGCCAGCAGCGTCGGACAGGGGGCGGGCTATGGCTACACCTTC. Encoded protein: CASSVGQGAGYGYTF. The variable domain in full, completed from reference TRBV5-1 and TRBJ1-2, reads KAGVTQTPRYLIKTRGQQVTLSCSPISGHRSVSWYQQTPGQGLQFLFEYFSETQRNKGNFPGRFSGRQFSNSRSEMNVSTLELGDSALYLCASSVGQGAGYGYTFGSGTRLTVV.

The CDR3 region has the DNA TGCGCCAGCAGCCCGGGAGGCAGCGGGTCCTACGAGCAGTACTTC. It encodes CASSPGGSGSYEQYF. The chain has TRBV5-1 and TRBJ2-7; TRBD2 agrees at 7 bases. V trimming: 4 bases; J trimming: 1 base; junction bases outside the gene matches: 8. Per the germline V gene, CDR1 is SGHRS and CDR2 is YFSETQ. This CDR3 has 15 residues.

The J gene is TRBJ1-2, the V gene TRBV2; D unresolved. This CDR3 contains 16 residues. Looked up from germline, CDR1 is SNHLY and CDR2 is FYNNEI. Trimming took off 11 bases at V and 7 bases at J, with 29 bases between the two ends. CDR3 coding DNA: TGTGCCCGCACCGCGGCAGCCTACTTGGGTGTGGGTGGCTACACCTTC. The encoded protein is CARTAAAYLGVGGYTF.

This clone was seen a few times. CDR3 nucleotides: TGCGCCAGCAGCCAAGATCGGGGGACTTCACCCCTCCACTTT. As protein: CASSQDRGTSPLHF. J is TRBJ1-6 and V is TRBV4-1; the D gene is possibly TRBD1 (5 bases). Germline V gene lookup returns CDR1 MGHRA and CDR2 YSYEKL. The CDR3 sequence is 14 residues long. Trimming stripped 0 bases from V and 9 bases from J, with 9 bases between.